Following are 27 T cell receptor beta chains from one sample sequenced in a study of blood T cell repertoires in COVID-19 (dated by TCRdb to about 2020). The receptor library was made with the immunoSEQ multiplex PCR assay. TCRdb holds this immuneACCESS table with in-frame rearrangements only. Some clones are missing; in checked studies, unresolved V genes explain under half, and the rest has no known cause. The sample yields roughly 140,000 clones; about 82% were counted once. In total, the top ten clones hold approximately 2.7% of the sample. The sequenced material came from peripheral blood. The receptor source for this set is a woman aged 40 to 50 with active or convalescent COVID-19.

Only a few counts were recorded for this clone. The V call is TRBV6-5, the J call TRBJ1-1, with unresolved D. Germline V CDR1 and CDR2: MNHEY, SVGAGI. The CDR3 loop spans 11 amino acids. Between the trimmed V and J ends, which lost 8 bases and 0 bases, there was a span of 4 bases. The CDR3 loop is CASGLNTEAFF. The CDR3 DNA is TGTGCCAGCGGGCTGAACACTGAAGCTTTCTTT.

CDR3 sequence reads: CSASSGVYYGYTF. CDR3 in DNA: TGCAGTGCTAGTTCAGGGGTGTACTATGGCTACACCTTC. V is TRBV20-1 and J is TRBJ1-2; tentatively, D is TRBD1 (6 bases). Trimming took 3 bases from V and 3 from J, leaving 11 bases between them. The CDR3 sequence is 13 residues long. Germline CDR1 is DFQATT and CDR2 is SNEGSKA (reference sequence).

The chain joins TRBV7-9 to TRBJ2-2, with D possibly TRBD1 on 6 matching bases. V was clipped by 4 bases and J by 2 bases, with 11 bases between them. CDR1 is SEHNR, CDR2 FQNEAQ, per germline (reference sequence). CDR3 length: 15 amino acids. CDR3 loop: CASSSWTANTGELFF. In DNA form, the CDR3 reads TGTGCCAGCAGCTCCTGGACAGCTAACACCGGGGAGCTGTTTTTT.

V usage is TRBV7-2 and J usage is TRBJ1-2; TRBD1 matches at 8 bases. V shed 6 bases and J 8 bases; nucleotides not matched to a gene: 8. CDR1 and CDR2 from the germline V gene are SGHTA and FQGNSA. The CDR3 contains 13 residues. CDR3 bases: TGTGCCAGCAGTCCTCCAGGGGGCGCGGGCTACACCTTC. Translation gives CASSPPGGAGYTF.

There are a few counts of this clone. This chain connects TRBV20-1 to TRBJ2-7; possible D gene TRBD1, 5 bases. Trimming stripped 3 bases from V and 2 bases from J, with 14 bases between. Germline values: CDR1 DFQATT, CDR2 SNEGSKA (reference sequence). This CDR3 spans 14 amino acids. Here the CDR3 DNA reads TGCAGTGCTAGTCGGGCGGCAGGGACCTACGAGCAGTACTTC. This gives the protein CSASRAAGTYEQYF.

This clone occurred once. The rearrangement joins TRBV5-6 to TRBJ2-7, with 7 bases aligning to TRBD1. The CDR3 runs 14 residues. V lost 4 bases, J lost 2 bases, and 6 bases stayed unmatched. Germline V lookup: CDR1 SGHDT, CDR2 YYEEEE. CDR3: CASSTDRDPYEQYF. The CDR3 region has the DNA TGTGCCAGCAGCACCGACAGGGATCCCTACGAGCAGTACTTC.

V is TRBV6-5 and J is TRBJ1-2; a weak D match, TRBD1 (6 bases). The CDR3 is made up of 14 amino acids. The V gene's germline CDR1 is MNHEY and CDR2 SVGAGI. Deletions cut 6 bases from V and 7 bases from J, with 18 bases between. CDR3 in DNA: TGTGCCAGCAGGGACTCTACAGGGCCAGGTGGCTACACCTTC. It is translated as CASRDSTGPGGYTF.

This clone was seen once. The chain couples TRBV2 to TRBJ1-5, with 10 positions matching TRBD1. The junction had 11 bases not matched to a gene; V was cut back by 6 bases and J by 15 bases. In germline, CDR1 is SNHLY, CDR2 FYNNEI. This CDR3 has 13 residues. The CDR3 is CASSLGQGVERHF. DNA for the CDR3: TGTGCCAGCAGCCTCGGACAGGGGGTAGAAAGGCATTTT. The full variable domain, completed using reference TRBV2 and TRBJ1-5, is EPEVTQTPSHQVTQMGQEVILRCVPISNHLYFYWYRQILGQKVEFLVSFYNNEISEKSEIFDDQFSVERPDGSNFTLKIRSTKLEDSAMYFCASSLGQGVERHFGDGTRLSIL.

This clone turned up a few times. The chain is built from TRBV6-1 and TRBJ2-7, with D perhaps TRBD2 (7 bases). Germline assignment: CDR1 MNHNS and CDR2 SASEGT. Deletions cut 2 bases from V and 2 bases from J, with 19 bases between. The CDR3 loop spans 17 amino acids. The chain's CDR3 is CASSEMGAPGTTYEQYF. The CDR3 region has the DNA TGTGCCAGCAGTGAAATGGGGGCCCCTGGGACTACCTACGAGCAGTACTTC.

The DNA of the CDR3 is TGCAGCGTTTCGCCCGGGACAGGGTATGGCTACACCTTC. Translation: CSVSPGTGYGYTF. The V gene is TRBV29-1, the J gene TRBJ1-2, with 9 bases fitting TRBD1. This CDR3 is 13 amino acids long. Germline CDR1 is SQVTM and CDR2 is ANQGSEA. The J segment lost 5 bases and the V segment lost 5 bases, leaving 6 bases of the junction unmatched.

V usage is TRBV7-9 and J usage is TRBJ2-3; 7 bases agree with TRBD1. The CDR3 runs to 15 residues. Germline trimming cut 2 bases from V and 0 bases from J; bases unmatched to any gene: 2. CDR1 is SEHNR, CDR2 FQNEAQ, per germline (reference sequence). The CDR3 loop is CASSLRGQSTDTQYF. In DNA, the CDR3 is TGTGCCAGCAGCTTAAGGGGACAGAGCACAGATACGCAGTATTTT.

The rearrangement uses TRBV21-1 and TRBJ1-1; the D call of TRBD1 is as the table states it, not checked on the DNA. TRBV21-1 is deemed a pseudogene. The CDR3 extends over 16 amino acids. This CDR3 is CASSKGGTGTNTEAFF. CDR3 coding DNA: TGTGCCAGCAGCAAAGGAGGGACAGGGACGAACACTGAAGCTTTCTTT.

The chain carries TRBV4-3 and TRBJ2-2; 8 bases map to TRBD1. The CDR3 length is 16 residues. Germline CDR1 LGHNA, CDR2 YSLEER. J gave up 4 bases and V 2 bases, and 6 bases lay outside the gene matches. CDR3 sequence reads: CASSQPRGLGTGELFF. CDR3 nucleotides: TGCGCCAGCAGCCAACCCAGGGGGCTTGGCACCGGGGAGCTGTTTTTT.

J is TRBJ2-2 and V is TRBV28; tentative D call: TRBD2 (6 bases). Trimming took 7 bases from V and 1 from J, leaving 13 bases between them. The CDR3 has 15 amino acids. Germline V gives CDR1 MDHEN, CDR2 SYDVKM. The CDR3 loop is CASKTPGLNTGELFF. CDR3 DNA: TGTGCCAGCAAGACTCCGGGACTGAACACCGGGGAGCTGTTTTTT.

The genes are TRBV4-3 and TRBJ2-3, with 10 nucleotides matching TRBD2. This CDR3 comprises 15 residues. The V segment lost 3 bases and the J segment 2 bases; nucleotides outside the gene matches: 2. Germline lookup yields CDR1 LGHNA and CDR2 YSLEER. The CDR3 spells CASSQTSGFTDTQYF. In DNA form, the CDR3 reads TGCGCCAGCAGCCAGACTAGCGGGTTCACAGATACGCAGTATTTT.

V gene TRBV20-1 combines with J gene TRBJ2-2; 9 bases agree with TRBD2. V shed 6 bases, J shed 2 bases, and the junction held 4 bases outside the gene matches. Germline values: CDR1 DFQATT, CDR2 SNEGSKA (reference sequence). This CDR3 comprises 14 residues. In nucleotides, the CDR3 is TGCAGTGCCAGTAGCGGGGGTAACACCGGGGAGCTGTTTTTT. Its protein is CSASSGGNTGELFF.

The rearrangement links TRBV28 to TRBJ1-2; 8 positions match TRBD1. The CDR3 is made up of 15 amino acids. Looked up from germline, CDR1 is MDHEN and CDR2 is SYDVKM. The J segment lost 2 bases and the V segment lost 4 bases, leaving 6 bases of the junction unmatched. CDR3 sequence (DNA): TGTGCCAGCAGTTCTGCAGGGGGCGGGAACTATGGCTACACCTTC. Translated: CASSSAGGGNYGYTF.

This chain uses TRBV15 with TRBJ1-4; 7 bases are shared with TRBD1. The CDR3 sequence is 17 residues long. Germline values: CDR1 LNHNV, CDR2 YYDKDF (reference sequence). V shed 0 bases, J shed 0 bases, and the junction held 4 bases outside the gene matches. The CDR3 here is CATSRDGTAATNEKLFF. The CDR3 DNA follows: TGTGCCACCAGCAGAGATGGGACAGCCGCAACTAATGAAAAACTGTTTTTT.

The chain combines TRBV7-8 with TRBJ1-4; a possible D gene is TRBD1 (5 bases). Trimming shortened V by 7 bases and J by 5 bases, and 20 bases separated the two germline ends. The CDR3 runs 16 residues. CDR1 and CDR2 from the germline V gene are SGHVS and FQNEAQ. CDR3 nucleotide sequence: TGTGCCAGCACCTTGGGCCGGGGAGGGGCCAATGAAAAACTGTTTTTT. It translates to CASTLGRGGANEKLFF.

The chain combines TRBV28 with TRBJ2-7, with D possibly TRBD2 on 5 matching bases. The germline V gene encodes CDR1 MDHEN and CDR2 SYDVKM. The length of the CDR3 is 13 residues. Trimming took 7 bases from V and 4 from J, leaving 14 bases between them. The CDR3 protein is CASTLTGFYEQYF. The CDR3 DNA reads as TGTGCCAGCACCCTGACGGGGTTTTACGAGCAGTACTTC. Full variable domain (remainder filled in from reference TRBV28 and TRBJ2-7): DVKVTQSSRYLVKRTGEKVFLECVQDMDHENMFWYRQDPGLGLRLIYFSYDVKMKEKGDIPEGYSVSREKKERFSLILESASTNQTSMYLCASTLTGFYEQYFGPGTRLTVT.

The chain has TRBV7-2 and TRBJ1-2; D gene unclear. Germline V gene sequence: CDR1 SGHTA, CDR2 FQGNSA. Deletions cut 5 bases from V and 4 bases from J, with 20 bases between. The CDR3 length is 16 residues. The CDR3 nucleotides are TGTGCCAGCAGCCCCGCGGGCGGACGGAGCCTCTATGGCTACACCTTC. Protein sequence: CASSPAGGRSLYGYTF.

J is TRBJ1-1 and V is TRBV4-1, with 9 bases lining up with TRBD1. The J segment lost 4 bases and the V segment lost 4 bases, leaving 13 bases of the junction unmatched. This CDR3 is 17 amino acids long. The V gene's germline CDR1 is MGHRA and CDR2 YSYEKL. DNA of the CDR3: TGCGCCAGCAGCCTCCGGGCGGGACAGGGAAGGGGCACTGAAGCTTTCTTT. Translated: CASSLRAGQGRGTEAFF.

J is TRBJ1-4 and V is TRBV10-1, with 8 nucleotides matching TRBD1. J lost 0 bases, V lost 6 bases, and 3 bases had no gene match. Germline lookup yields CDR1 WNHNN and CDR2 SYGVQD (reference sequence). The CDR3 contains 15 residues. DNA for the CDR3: TGCGCCAGCAGGAAGGGACAGGCAACTAATGAAAAACTGTTTTTT. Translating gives CASRKGQATNEKLFF.

The CDR3 loop reads CASSEFGGSSYEQYF. The CDR3 region has the DNA TGTGCCAGCAGTGAATTTGGCGGGTCTTCCTACGAGCAGTACTTC. The chain combines TRBV6-1 with TRBJ2-7; TRBD2 is a possible D gene (5 bases). Trimming removed 2 bases at V and 1 base at J, with 12 bases between. The CDR3 consists of 15 residues. Germline CDR1 MNHNS, CDR2 SASEGT.

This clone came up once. The CDR3 is CASSLTGLLTYEQYF. The CDR3 DNA reads as TGTGCCAGCAGCTTAACGGGACTGCTTACCTACGAGCAGTACTTC. The chain combines TRBV7-2 with TRBJ2-7, with D possibly matching TRBD2 (6 bases). The V gene's germline CDR1 is SGHTA and CDR2 FQGNSA. The CDR3 contains 15 residues. The V end lost 2 bases, the J end lost 2 bases, and 13 bases lay between the germline ends.

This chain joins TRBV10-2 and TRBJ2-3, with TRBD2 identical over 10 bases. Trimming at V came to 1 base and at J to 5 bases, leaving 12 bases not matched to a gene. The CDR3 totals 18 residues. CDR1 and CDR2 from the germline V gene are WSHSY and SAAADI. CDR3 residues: CASSEYRMSGRAGDTQYF. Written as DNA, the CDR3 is TGCGCCAGCAGTGAGTATAGAATGAGCGGGAGGGCCGGAGATACGCAGTATTTT.

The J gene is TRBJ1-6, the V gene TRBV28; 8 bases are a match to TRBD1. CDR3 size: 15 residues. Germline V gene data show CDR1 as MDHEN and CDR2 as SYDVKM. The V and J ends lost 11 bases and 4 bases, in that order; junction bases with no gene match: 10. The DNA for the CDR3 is TGTGCCGTTACAGGGGGTCTAGGATATAATTCACCCCTCCACTTT. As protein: CAVTGGLGYNSPLHF.